This TCR beta chain is from a study of blood T cell repertoires in COVID-19. The germline V and J ends were trimmed by 2 bases and 1 base, with 13 bases remaining between them. The CDR3 runs 16 residues. Germline V gene data show CDR1 as SGHRS and CDR2 as YFSETQ. Libraries were prepared by immunoSEQ multiplex PCR; TCRdb keeps only in-frame clonotypes and omits some of them. The sample contains 25,000 to 35,000 clones, approximately 80% of which appear only once. Source material: peripheral blood. The TCR was taken from a woman between 65 and 79 years old with acute or convalescent COVID-19. The gene calls are TRBV5-1 and TRBJ1-3, with D maybe TRBD1 (6 bases). The CDR3 sequence: CASSFRGPLSGNTIYF. CDR3 sequence (DNA): TGCGCCAGCAGCTTCAGGGGTCCCCTATCTGGAAACACCATATATTTT.